The 12 T cell receptor beta chains in this list originate from one sample, sequenced in a study of early T cells in non-severe SARS-CoV-2 infection. A single record per CDR3 protein comes from TCRdb applying MiXCR to the 5' RACE reads. The repertoire has 62,000 or so distinct CDR3 sequences, more than 7% of them found once; the top ten carry under 15%. The sequenced sample was whole blood, obtained at baseline. The source is an adult who was a healthcare worker with PCR-confirmed SARS-CoV-2 infection or an uninfected control (not recorded which).

This rearrangement joins TRBV20-1 to TRBJ2-5, with unresolved D. This CDR3 is 11 amino acids long. Per germline, CDR1 DFQATT and CDR2 SNEGSKA (reference sequence). V lost 1 base and J 2 bases, leaving 2 bases between the germline ends. The chain's CDR3 is CSARVQETQYF. As DNA, the CDR3 is TGCAGTGCTAGAGTACAAGAGACCCAGTACTTC.

There are many counts of this clonotype. The gene calls are TRBV6-2 or TRBV6-3 and TRBJ1-5, with TRBD1 as a possible D gene (6 bases). The length of the CDR3 is 16 residues. In germline, CDR1 is MNHEY, CDR2 SVGEGT. Trimming shortened V by 7 bases and J by 2 bases, and 18 bases separated the two germline ends. CDR3 sequence reads: CASTSNRAEGNQPQHF. CDR3 in DNA: TGTGCCAGCACCTCTAACAGGGCCGAGGGCAATCAGCCCCAGCATTTT.

The chain has TRBV12-3 or TRBV12-4 and TRBJ2-7; TRBD2 might be the D (6 bases). The CDR3 sequence is 12 residues long. Trimming left V 4 bases short and J 3 bases short, with 7 bases between. CDR3 residues: CASSSGLYEQYF. In DNA, the CDR3 is TGTGCCAGCAGTTCGGGACTCTACGAGCAGTACTTC.

V and J are TRBV11-3 and TRBJ2-4, with a weak D call TRBD2 (5 bases). Germline values: CDR1 SGHNT, CDR2 YENEEA. V was clipped by 6 bases and J by 0 bases, with 12 bases between them. The CDR3 is 15 residues long. CDR3 DNA: TGTGCCAGCAGGGGTGCGGACTTAGCCAAAAACATTCAGTACTTC. It is translated as CASRGADLAKNIQYF.

This clonotype was seen more than once but under ten times. V is TRBV11-2 and J is TRBJ2-2, with TRBD1 identical over 7 bases. The CDR3 runs to 15 residues. Germline-derived CDR1 and CDR2 are SGHAT and FQNNGV. V shed 0 bases and J 4 bases; nucleotides not matched to a gene: 2. The CDR3 coding sequence is TGTGCCAGCAGCTTAGAAGCAGGGGGCACCGGGGAGCTGTTTTTT. Protein sequence: CASSLEAGGTGELFF.

The table lists this clonotype with a few counts. The chain couples TRBV23-1 to TRBJ1-5, with D hard to call. TRBV23-1 has ORF status, its function being uncertain. Trimming shortened V by 8 bases and J by 6 bases, and 2 bases separated the two germline ends. CDR3 length: 9 residues. The CDR3 DNA is TGCGCCAGCCCTCAGCCCCAGCATTTT. It yields the protein CASPQPQHF.

This clonotype was seen only a few times. The chain joins TRBV7-2 to TRBJ2-3; D is possibly TRBD1 (5 bases). The CDR3 is made up of 16 amino acids. Trimming left V 1 base short and J 0 bases short, with 11 bases between. Germline assignment: CDR1 SGHTA and CDR2 FQGNSA. For the CDR3, the DNA is TGTGCCAGCAGCTTAGGTAGCAGGGTTAGCACAGATACGCAGTATTTT. Its translation is CASSLGSRVSTDTQYF.

This clonotype is medium-sized (0.01 to 0.1%) by share. The gene calls are TRBV11-2 and TRBJ1-3, with unresolved D. Between the trimmed V and J ends, which lost 5 bases and 0 bases, there was a span of 11 bases. This CDR3 is 15 amino acids long. Germline V gene data show CDR1 as SGHAT and CDR2 as FQNNGV. CDR3 amino acids: CASSPAYISGNTIYF. The CDR3 coding sequence is TGTGCCAGCAGCCCAGCTTACATCTCTGGAAACACCATATATTTT.

This clonotype was detected many times. This sequence joins TRBV7-3 and TRBJ2-6, with 8 bases that match TRBD2. J was trimmed by 0 bases and V by 1 base; bases with no gene match: 8. The CDR3 runs 19 residues. Germline V gene sequence: CDR1 SGHTA, CDR2 FQGTGA. In DNA form, the CDR3 reads TGTGCCAGCAGCTTAAACGGAGTAGCGGGGAGCTCTGGGGCCAACGTCCTGACTTTC. Its protein product is CASSLNGVAGSSGANVLTF.

This clonotype was recorded at least ten times. This chain links TRBV2 with TRBJ2-7; 15 bases agree with TRBD2. The CDR3 extends over 14 amino acids. Germline V CDR1 and CDR2: SNHLY, FYNNEI. Trimming at V came to 8 bases and at J to 6 bases, leaving 5 bases not matched to a gene. CDR3 DNA: TGTGCCAGCTCTGGACTAGCGGGAGGGCCCGAGCAGTACTTC. Its translation: CASSGLAGGPEQYF.

By proportion, this clonotype is medium-sized. This chain links TRBV2 with TRBJ2-7; D is uncertain. The CDR3 length is 13 residues. Germline V gives CDR1 SNHLY, CDR2 FYNNEI. Trimming stripped 7 bases from V and 2 bases from J, with 12 bases between. The CDR3 sequence is CASISGETYEQYF. For the CDR3, the DNA is TGTGCCAGCATTTCTGGGGAAACCTACGAGCAGTACTTC.

The genes are TRBV6-2 or TRBV6-3 and TRBJ2-2, with TRBD2 identical over 8 bases. Per germline, CDR1 MNHEY and CDR2 SVGEGT. Trimming cost V 7 bases and J 3 bases; bases outside gene matches: 4. The CDR3 extends over 14 amino acids. CDR3 coding DNA: TGTGCCAGCATTAGCGGGATGTACACCGGGGAGCTGTTTTTT. Translation: CASISGMYTGELFF.